The rows below give T cell receptor beta chains drawn from one sample of a study of T cells in Graves' hyperthyroidism and ophthalmopathy. From the multiplex PCR reads, TCRdb called clonotypes with MiXCR, one entry per CDR3 protein. Of 300,000 to 450,000 distinct CDR3 sequences in the sample, roughly a sixth were seen once. Material for sequencing was blood. These receptors were obtained from a woman aged 25 to 39 with Graves' hyperthyroidism that later progressed to Graves' ophthalmopathy. The conserved cysteine and the conserved F or W are not part of the CDR3 here.

TRBV18	TRBJ2-7	ASSTWTGSNEQY
TRBV6-1	TRBJ2-3	ASNTISGGPDTQY
TRBV18	TRBJ1-2	ASSPWPENYGYT
TRBV20-1	TRBJ1-6	SARDREGYNSPLH
TRBV18	TRBJ1-4	ASSPPATVGEKLF
TRBV14	TRBJ1-6	ASSQVEESGNSPLH
TRBV2	TRBJ2-7	ATEDRAHSYEQY
TRBV5-8	TRBJ1-1	ASSFFGAGTGVF
TRBV18	TRBJ1-6	ASSPLIIQGNNSPLH
TRBV6-1	TRBJ2-1	ASSERPAGVSYNEQF
TRBV5-1	TRBJ2-7	ASSLGAPYEQY
TRBV12-5	TRBJ1-2	ASGVGHNYGYT
TRBV6-2/TRBV6-3	TRBJ2-6	ASSYSMSGANVLT
TRBV20-1	TRBJ2-1	SARGPGRTYNEQF
TRBV6-1	TRBJ2-7	ASSELAVDSYEQY
TRBV28	TRBJ2-7	ASSYQGLAGVEQY
TRBV19	TRBJ2-1	ASSNPLSGNPNEQF
TRBV19	TRBJ2-6	ASSKGDGANVLT
TRBV6-2/TRBV6-3	TRBJ1-5	ASGHHSNQPQH
TRBV28	TRBJ1-6	ASRKGGGRGRDSPLH
TRBV27	TRBJ1-1	ASSRNRARGEAF
TRBV5-8	TRBJ2-1	ASRMTQGSLYNEQF
TRBV5-5	TRBJ2-5	ASSLGGHVGETQY
TRBV29-1	TRBJ1-2	SAPQDPGGGYT
TRBV7-9	TRBJ1-2	ASSSSRANYGYT
TRBV12-3/TRBV12-4	TRBJ1-6	ASSGTAHSPLH
TRBV2	TRBJ1-6	AYTYQGQGVSPLH
TRBV20-1	TRBJ1-5	SAILTGTNQPQH
TRBV20-1	TRBJ2-1	SARDLTSGSNEQF
TRBV28	TRBJ2-5	ASKLPQETQY
TRBV5-1	TRBJ2-2	ASSLGRATSGGELF
TRBV4-1	TRBJ1-5	ASSQEEGLGNQPQH